This T cell receptor (beta chain) was sequenced for a study of T cell repertoires in cytomegalovirus infection. Study-wide findings and caveats: HLA-C-restricted CMV-specific TCR beta clonotypes were dominant in the ex vivo response.

To note about this clonotype: Antigen: not known.

TCRdb re-analysed the reads in MiXCR, keeping a single row per CDR3 protein. The sample gives about 570,000 distinct CDR3 sequences, roughly 42% of which show up once; 48% is in the top ten. The CDR3 has 18 residues. Trimming pared 5 bases from V and 1 base from J, leaving 20 bases between. Germline V gene data show CDR1 as MNHEY and CDR2 as SVGEGT. The V and J genes are TRBV6-2 or TRBV6-3 and TRBJ2-2; D is undetermined. Sequencing was performed on cultured PBMCs, taken from culture after CMV antigen stimulation. This receptor was taken from a human donor in good health (CMV status not recorded). Some clones in this sample may be carry-over from other donors' samples. The CDR3, as DNA: TGTGCCAGCAGTCTCCTTCTGGGCTCGGTTCAGAACACCGGGGAGCTGTTTTTT. This translates into CASSLLLGSVQNTGELFF.